A selection of T cell receptor beta chains follows, all from one sample in a study of OX40 agonist ivuxolimab in advanced cancers. Assay used: immunoSEQ multiplex PCR; TCRdb lists only in-frame clones, some missing. The sample contains 14,000 or so clones, over 75% of which appear only once. The sample consisted of CD4+ or CD8+ T cells sorted from blood, taken in a trial of the OX40 agonist ivuxolimab. These TCRs come from an adult with an advanced solid tumor such as melanoma, head and neck, liver or kidney cancer. Both conserved end residues are part of each CDR3.

v_gene: TRBV5-5
CDR3aa: CASSLAFQETQYF

v_gene: TRBV30
CDR3aa: CAWSVLGGTGELFF

v_gene: TRBV7-9
CDR3aa: CASSIAGGGTDTQYF

v_gene: TRBV27
CDR3aa: CASTPRGGDYGYTF

v_gene: TRBV4-2
CDR3aa: CASSPGLAGGHEQYF

v_gene: TRBV6-4
CDR3aa: CASSDGYTQYF

v_gene: TRBV19
CDR3aa: CASWTGDSNQPQHF

v_gene: TRBV11-2
CDR3aa: CASSLIRASKEQYF

v_gene: TRBV7-3
CDR3aa: CASSPSHGGETQYF

v_gene: TRBV6-1
CDR3aa: CASSPSYNEQFF

v_gene: TRBV6-6
CDR3aa: CASSSRTSGYEQYF

v_gene: TRBV27
CDR3aa: CASSWTGTNYGYTF

v_gene: TRBV6-4
CDR3aa: CASSDSPSGSPHEQYF

v_gene: TRBV6-6
CDR3aa: CASRRDVRAEETQYF

v_gene: TRBV7-9
CDR3aa: CASSLSGLGTSVLFF

v_gene: TRBV29-1
CDR3aa: CSAMTLNTEAFF

v_gene: TRBV6-1
CDR3aa: CASTKSSGPLDTQYF

v_gene: TRBV14
CDR3aa: CASSQHSYNEQFF

v_gene: TRBV9
CDR3aa: CASSPSDGYTF

v_gene: TRBV7-9
CDR3aa: CASSLGPGKDYGYTF

v_gene: TRBV13
CDR3aa: CASSPQGDRYNEQFF

v_gene: TRBV1
CDR3aa: CTSSQDFPLGKGSVNEQFF

v_gene: TRBV6-1
CDR3aa: CASSEDLGTGAYGYTF

v_gene: TRBV6-5
CDR3aa: CASRTENEQFF

v_gene: TRBV13
CDR3aa: CASSSRRRGSETQYF

v_gene: TRBV30
CDR3aa: CAWSARDRYGQPQHF

v_gene: TRBV10-3
CDR3aa: CAITSGTHRNNEQFF

v_gene: TRBV10-1
CDR3aa: CASSENQGTEAFF

v_gene: TRBV28
CDR3aa: CASSWGNFYEQYF

v_gene: TRBV7-9
CDR3aa: CASSPPRLPSNEQYF

v_gene: TRBV9
CDR3aa: CASSPWTGGVEAFF

v_gene: TRBV7-6
CDR3aa: CASSWGRSSVDEQFF

v_gene: TRBV5-5
CDR3aa: CASSPVGDTQYF

v_gene: TRBV2
CDR3aa: CASKQPPSYNEQFF

v_gene: TRBV27
CDR3aa: CASSPWTTTNEKLFF

v_gene: TRBV18
CDR3aa: CASSEDRVAEETQYF

v_gene: TRBV13
CDR3aa: CASSLQGQGSETQYF

v_gene: TRBV28
CDR3aa: CASRNTGTLPETQYF

v_gene: TRBV5-4
CDR3aa: CASSLASGTSRFF

v_gene: TRBV6-1
CDR3aa: CASSPGLISIQPQHF

v_gene: TRBV6-1
CDR3aa: CASSEPGGKGNEQFF

v_gene: TRBV30
CDR3aa: CAWSAQATGELFF

v_gene: TRBV28
CDR3aa: CASRTGGTEAFF

v_gene: TRBV14
CDR3aa: CASSQAGGADLETQYF

v_gene: TRBV11-3
CDR3aa: CASSTRTEAFF

v_gene: TRBV2
CDR3aa: CASGLSSYEQYF

v_gene: TRBV6-4
CDR3aa: CASSGWASGGTNEQFF

v_gene: TRBV5-5
CDR3aa: CASSSPGGTNYEQYF

v_gene: TRBV11-3
CDR3aa: CASSFSQGASGNTIYF

v_gene: TRBV18
CDR3aa: CASSPATGSGNEQYF

v_gene: TRBV2
CDR3aa: CASRILYEQHF